The clone carrying this TCR beta chain was detected once. These data are taken from a study of blood T cell repertoires in COVID-19. Study overall: The study drew acute and convalescent COVID-19 samples from the United States, Italy and Spain.

In the study's own analysis: Reference gene primer amplification yielded estimated nucleated cell counts. Repertoires were generated with immunoSEQ multiplex PCR, while TCRdb's copy carries only in-frame clones and drops some. V, J and clone size were drawn from that table, and D and trimming were deduced from the DNA. The repertoire holds about 130,000 clones, with approximately 81% as singletons. V was cut by 5 bases and J by 5 bases, with 14 bases left in between. The CDR3 is made up of 14 amino acids. Germline-derived CDR1 and CDR2 are WNHNN and SYGVQD (reference sequence). Sequenced material: peripheral blood. V is TRBV10-1 and J is TRBJ2-3; D unresolved. The receptor was derived from a woman between 50 and 59 years old with acute or convalescent COVID-19. CDR3 sequence reads: CASSRTPGGDTQYF. CDR3 in DNA: TGCGCCAGCAGTCGCACCCCCGGTGGAGATACGCAGTATTTT.